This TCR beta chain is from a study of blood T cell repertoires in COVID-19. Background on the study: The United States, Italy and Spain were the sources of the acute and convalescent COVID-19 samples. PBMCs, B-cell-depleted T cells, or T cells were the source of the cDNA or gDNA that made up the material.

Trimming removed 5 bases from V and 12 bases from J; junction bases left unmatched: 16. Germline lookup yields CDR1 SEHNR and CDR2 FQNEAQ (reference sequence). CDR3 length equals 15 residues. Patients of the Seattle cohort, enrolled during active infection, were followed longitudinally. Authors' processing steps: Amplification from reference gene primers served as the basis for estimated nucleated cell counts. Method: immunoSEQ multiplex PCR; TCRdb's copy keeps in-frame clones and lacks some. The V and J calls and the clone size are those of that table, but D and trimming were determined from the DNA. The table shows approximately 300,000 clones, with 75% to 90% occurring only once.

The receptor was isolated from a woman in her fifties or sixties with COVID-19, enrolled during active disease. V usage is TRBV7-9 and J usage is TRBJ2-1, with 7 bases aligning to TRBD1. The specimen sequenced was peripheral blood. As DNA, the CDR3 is TGTGCCAGCAGCCGCCAGGGGGTGATCCTGGATGGGCAGTTCTTC. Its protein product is CASSRQGVILDGQFF.